This record looks at one T cell receptor beta chain sequence and its context. V gave up 5 bases and J gave up 1 base; unmatched junction bases: 3. The CDR3 has 15 amino acids. Germline CDR1 MDHEN, CDR2 SYDVKM. The source of the sample is a study of blood T cell repertoires in COVID-19. Study-level information: Sites across the United States, Italy and Spain contributed samples from acute and convalescent COVID-19. From T cells, B-cell-depleted T cells, or PBMCs came the material, which was cDNA or gDNA.

Original methodology: Counts of nucleated cells, estimated from reference gene primer amplification, were obtained. The assay was immunoSEQ multiplex PCR, and TCRdb's table has in-frame clones only and misses some. From that table come the V and J calls and clone size; the DNA was used to work out D and trimming. The sample consists of roughly 75,000 clones, around 67% of them appearing once. The V gene is TRBV28, the J gene TRBJ2-4; 9 bases line up with TRBD1. This TCR was recovered from a human donor with acute or convalescent COVID-19. The donor label of this sample is uncertain. Material: peripheral blood. CDR3 bases: TGTGCCAGCAGTCCAGACAGGGGGGCCAAAAACATTCAGTACTTC. This sequence encodes CASSPDRGAKNIQYF.